A single sample gave rise to the 22 T cell receptor beta chains below, sequenced in a study of identical twins. Each CDR3 protein is one row after TCRdb ran MiXCR on the 5' RACE reads. This table holds around 680,000 distinct CDR3 sequences, 8% to 9% found once. The same specimen was also included in a second study, on yellow fever vaccine responses in identical twins.

Sequencing input: PBMCs. The receptors derive from a woman under 30 in good health.

This clonotype was detected ten times or more. The rearrangement uses TRBV5-6 and TRBJ1-6; D call uncertain. V lost 0 bases to trimming and J lost 9 bases, with 16 bases between them. The germline CDR1 and CDR2 sequences are SGHDT and YYEEEE. CDR3 length equals 16 residues. The CDR3 loop is CASSLAALGFSSPLHF. Here the CDR3 DNA reads TGTGCCAGCAGCTTGGCCGCCCTCGGTTTCAGTTCACCCCTCCACTTT.

V and J are TRBV12-3 or TRBV12-4 and TRBJ2-1; 7 bases line up with TRBD2. After removal of 3 bases from V and 6 bases from J, the junction contained 5 bases not matched to a gene. The CDR3 consists of 14 residues. The CDR3 nucleotides read TGTGCCAGCAGTTTTGAGGTAGCGGGCAATGAGCAGTTCTTC. Amino acid sequence: CASSFEVAGNEQFF.

This clonotype was detected a few times. This chain connects TRBV6-2 or TRBV6-3 to TRBJ2-7; D is perhaps TRBD1 (6 bases). V dropped 7 bases and J dropped 6 bases, with 22 bases sitting between them. Germline CDR1 reads MNHEY; CDR2 reads SVGEGT. This CDR3 has 15 amino acids. CDR3 sequence: CASTEAGLGAFEQYF. In DNA form, the CDR3 reads TGTGCCAGCACCGAAGCTGGCCTGGGGGCCTTCGAGCAGTACTTC.

This clonotype was observed a handful of times. This rearrangement joins TRBV7-3 to TRBJ2-5; D not certain. V shed 1 base and J shed 2 bases, with 11 bases lying between them. This CDR3 is 15 amino acids long. Germline V lookup: CDR1 SGHTA, CDR2 FQGTGA. The CDR3 loop is CASSLIGHEQETQYF. In DNA, the CDR3 is TGTGCCAGCAGCTTAATCGGGCACGAGCAAGAGACCCAGTACTTC.

V and J are TRBV6-1 and TRBJ2-6; 11 bases align to TRBD2. Germline V CDR1 and CDR2: MNHNS, SASEGT. The CDR3 spans 18 residues. V was clipped by 5 bases and J by 0 bases; unmatched bases: 6. The CDR3: CASSTGLAEFSGANVLTF. The CDR3 DNA follows: TGTGCCAGCAGTACGGGACTAGCGGAATTCTCTGGGGCCAACGTCCTGACTTTC.

A note on this clonotype: Compared with germline, one end of the junction differs, possibly owing to a read error. J is TRBJ2-2 and V is TRBV7-9; D might be TRBD2 (6 bases). This CDR3 has 16 amino acids. CDR1 and CDR2 from the germline V gene are SEHNR and FQNEAQ (reference sequence). The CDR3 spells CASSFRRAANTGELVF. CDR3 in DNA: TGTGCCAGCAGCTTCAGGAGGGCCGCGAACACCGGGGAGCTGGTTTTT. The whole variable domain, filled in from reference TRBV7-9 and TRBJ2-2, reads DTGVSQNPRHKITKRGQNVTFRCDPISEHNRLYWYRQTLGQGPEFLTYFQNEAQLEKSRLLSDRFSAERPKGSFSTLEIQRTEQGDSAMYLCASSFRRAANTGELVFGEGSRLTVL.

This clonotype came up a few times. The chain combines TRBV4-1 with TRBJ2-7; D not certain. The CDR3 sequence is 13 residues long. CDR1 is MGHRA and CDR2 is YSYEKL in the germline V gene. Trimming took 1 base from V and 4 from J, leaving 8 bases between them. CDR3 sequence: CASSQAGLYEQYF. DNA for the CDR3: TGCGCCAGCAGCCAAGCGGGTCTGTACGAGCAGTACTTC.

The chain has TRBV20-1 and TRBJ2-5, with 7 bases fitting TRBD1. This CDR3 is built from 13 residues. Germline CDR1 is DFQATT and CDR2 is SNEGSKA (reference sequence). V trimming: 1 base; J trimming: 4 bases; junction bases outside the gene matches: 3. CDR3 DNA sequence: TGCAGTGCTAGAGTACAGGGGTCAGAGACCCAGTACTTC. The encoded protein is CSARVQGSETQYF.

This clonotype has a count of ten or more. The chain employs TRBV7-2 and TRBJ1-2; D might be TRBD1 (6 bases). The germline V gene encodes CDR1 SGHTA and CDR2 FQGNSA. V gave up 2 bases and J gave up 6 bases, with 22 bases separating them. The CDR3 has 17 amino acids. The CDR3: CASSLTPHSQTGHGYTF. The DNA of the CDR3 is TGTGCCAGCAGCTTAACGCCACACTCACAGACAGGTCATGGCTACACCTTC. Filled out from reference TRBV7-2 and TRBJ1-2, the complete variable domain reads GAGVSQSPSNKVTEKGKDVELRCDPISGHTALYWYRQSLGQGLEFLIYFQGNSAPDKSGLPSDRFSAERTGGSVSTLTIQRTQQEDSAVYLCASSLTPHSQTGHGYTFGSGTRLTVV.

The rearrangement joins TRBV5-1 to TRBJ2-7; D uncertain. Trimming took 1 base from V and 1 from J, leaving 9 bases between them. Germline V gene lookup returns CDR1 SGHRS and CDR2 YFSETQ. The CDR3 runs to 14 residues. CDR3 residues: CASSLPVPSYEQYF. DNA for the CDR3: TGCGCCAGCAGCTTGCCAGTACCATCCTACGAGCAGTACTTC. Full variable domain (remainder filled in from reference TRBV5-1 and TRBJ2-7): KAGVTQTPRYLIKTRGQQVTLSCSPISGHRSVSWYQQTPGQGLQFLFEYFSETQRNKGNFPGRFSGRQFSNSRSEMNVSTLELGDSALYLCASSLPVPSYEQYFGPGTRLTVT.

The rearrangement links TRBV5-1 to TRBJ2-5; D perhaps matches TRBD1 (5 bases). The germline gives CDR1 SGHRS, CDR2 YFSETQ. CDR3 size: 16 residues. The V gene lost 4 bases and the J gene lost 2 bases, with 18 bases spanning the gap. This CDR3 is CASSPIPTVEQETQYF. The CDR3 DNA follows: TGCGCCAGCAGCCCCATCCCGACAGTGGAACAAGAGACCCAGTACTTC.

V and J are TRBV5-1 and TRBJ2-7; 7 positions agree with TRBD1. V was pared by 2 bases and J by 6 bases, with 11 bases of the junction left unmatched. This CDR3 is 15 amino acids long. Per the germline V gene, CDR1 is SGHRS and CDR2 is YFSETQ. The CDR3, as DNA: TGCGCCAGCAGCTTACGGACAGGAGCGGTAGGCGAGCAGTACTTC. Translated, it gives CASSLRTGAVGEQYF.

This clonotype showed up just a few times. The chain has TRBV29-1 and TRBJ2-1; D is uncertain. CDR1 and CDR2 from the germline V gene are SQVTM and ANQGSEA. The CDR3 is made up of 15 amino acids. V was shortened by 3 bases and J by 4 bases, with 16 bases between the two germline ends. CDR3 DNA: TGCAGCGTTGATACAGTCCGGAATATGTACAATGAGCAGTTCTTC. Amino acid sequence: CSVDTVRNMYNEQFF.

CDR3 nucleotide sequence: TGTGCCAGCTCACCACAGTCGGGATACAATGAGCAGTTCTTC. Its translation is CASSPQSGYNEQFF. The chain combines TRBV18 with TRBJ2-1, with a possible D match to TRBD2 (5 bases). V was shortened by 1 base and J by 4 bases, with 8 bases between the two germline ends. The CDR3 contains 14 residues. The germline CDR1 and CDR2 sequences are KGHSH and LQKENI.

The table lists this clonotype with many counts. The chain carries TRBV7-8 and TRBJ2-3; D perhaps matches TRBD2 (6 bases). Germline V gene lookup returns CDR1 SGHVS and CDR2 FQNEAQ. Trimming cost V 8 bases and J 3 bases, with 24 bases left between them. The CDR3 covers 17 residues. CDR3 DNA sequence: TGTGCCAGCTCCCCTCCCCCGTCCCTGGGGAGGACAGATACGCAGTATTTT. The encoded protein is CASSPPPSLGRTDTQYF.

This clonotype was seen more than once but under ten times. The V gene is TRBV28, the J gene TRBJ2-7; D possibly corresponds to TRBD1 (6 bases). The germline CDR1 and CDR2 sequences are MDHEN and SYDVKM. With 2 bases removed from V and 1 base from J, the gap between germline ends came to 12 bases. The CDR3 consists of 15 residues. The CDR3, as DNA: TGTGCCAGCAGTTTAAGGAGGACAGCTTCCTACGAGCAGTACTTC. Its protein is CASSLRRTASYEQYF.

This clonotype has more than one count but fewer than ten. The genes are TRBV5-8 and TRBJ1-1; D may be TRBD1 (5 bases). Germline V gives CDR1 SGHTS, CDR2 YDEGEE. V shed 2 bases and J shed 3 bases, with 14 bases lying between them. The CDR3 contains 15 residues. The CDR3 reads CASSFEARGDTEAFF. The CDR3 DNA sequence: TGTGCCAGCAGCTTCGAAGCTCGGGGGGACACTGAAGCTTTCTTT.

Only a few counts were recorded for this clonotype. V usage is TRBV7-2 and J usage is TRBJ2-2, with D unclear. The ends were cut back, 11 bases at V and 0 bases at J, with 13 bases in the middle. The CDR3 length is 14 residues. The germline V gene encodes CDR1 SGHTA and CDR2 FQGNSA. CDR3 sequence: CALRGDTNTGELFF. For the CDR3, the DNA is TGTGCCCTCAGAGGAGACACGAACACCGGGGAGCTGTTTTTT.

CDR3 in DNA: TGTGCCAGCAGCTTAGGGGCCGTGCAGGGGATATTCAGCCAAGAGACCCAGTACTTC. Protein: CASSLGAVQGIFSQETQYF. The genes are TRBV11-2 and TRBJ2-5; a weak D match, TRBD1 (6 bases). Germline V gene sequence: CDR1 SGHAT, CDR2 FQNNGV. The CDR3 spans 19 residues. V shed 1 base and J shed 1 base, with 22 bases lying between them. Based on the CDR3 plus reference TRBV11-2 and TRBJ2-5, the full variable domain is EAGVAQSPRYKIIEKRQSVAFWCNPISGHATLYWYQQILGQGPKLLIQFQNNGVVDDSQLPKDRFSAERLKGVDSTLKIQPAKLEDSAVYLCASSLGAVQGIFSQETQYFGPGTRLLVL.

For this clonotype: At one end the junction does not follow the germline gene, possibly because of a read error. V and J are TRBV7-2 and TRBJ2-1; possibly TRBD2 for D (6 bases). From germline, CDR1 is SGHTA and CDR2 FQGNSA. This CDR3 comprises 15 residues. This chain's CDR3 is CAGSLVGSSYNEQFF. In DNA form, the CDR3 reads TGTGCCGGCAGCTTGGTCGGGAGCTCCTACAATGAGCAGTTCTTC.

The chain combines TRBV11-2 with TRBJ2-3; D is uncertain. V was clipped by 4 bases and J by 0 bases, with 11 bases between them. The length of the CDR3 is 15 residues. Looked up from germline, CDR1 is SGHAT and CDR2 is FQNNGV. The CDR3 sequence is CASSSTYQSTDTQYF. In DNA form, the CDR3 reads TGTGCCAGCAGCTCCACATACCAAAGCACAGATACGCAGTATTTT. The full variable domain, its missing parts supplied by reference TRBV11-2 and TRBJ2-3, is EAGVAQSPRYKIIEKRQSVAFWCNPISGHATLYWYQQILGQGPKLLIQFQNNGVVDDSQLPKDRFSAERLKGVDSTLKIQPAKLEDSAVYLCASSSTYQSTDTQYFGPGTRLTVL.

CDR3 amino acids: CASRLRDFYEQYF. The CDR3 bases are TGTGCCAGCAGGTTAAGGGATTTCTACGAGCAGTACTTC. The chain recombines TRBV28 with TRBJ2-7; D remains unclear. Germline lookup yields CDR1 MDHEN and CDR2 SYDVKM. The ends were cut back, 6 bases at V and 3 bases at J, with 12 bases in the middle. The CDR3 runs to 13 residues. Using reference TRBV28 and TRBJ2-7 for the parts outside the CDR3, the full variable domain is DVKVTQSSRYLVKRTGEKVFLECVQDMDHENMFWYRQDPGLGLRLIYFSYDVKMKEKGDIPEGYSVSREKKERFSLILESASTNQTSMYLCASRLRDFYEQYFGPGTRLTVT.